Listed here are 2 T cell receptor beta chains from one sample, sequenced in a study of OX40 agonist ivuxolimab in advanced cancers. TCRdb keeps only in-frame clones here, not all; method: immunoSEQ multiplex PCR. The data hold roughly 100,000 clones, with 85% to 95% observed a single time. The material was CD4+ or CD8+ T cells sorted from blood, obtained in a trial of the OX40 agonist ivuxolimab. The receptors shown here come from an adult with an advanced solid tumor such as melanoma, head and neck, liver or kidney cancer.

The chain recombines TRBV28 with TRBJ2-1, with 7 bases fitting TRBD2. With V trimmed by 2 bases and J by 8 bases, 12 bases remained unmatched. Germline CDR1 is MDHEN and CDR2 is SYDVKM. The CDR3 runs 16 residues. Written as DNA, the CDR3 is TGTGCCAGCAGTTTACCCCCGGGACGGGGGGTCGATGAGCAGTTCTTC. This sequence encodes CASSLPPGRGVDEQFF.

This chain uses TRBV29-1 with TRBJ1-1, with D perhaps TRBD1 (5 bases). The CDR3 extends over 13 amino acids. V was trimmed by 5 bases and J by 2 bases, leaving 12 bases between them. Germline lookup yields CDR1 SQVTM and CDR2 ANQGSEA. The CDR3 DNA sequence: TGCAGCGTTTCCGGGACGGTTAACACTGAAGCTTTCTTT. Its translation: CSVSGTVNTEAFF.